The subject of this entry is one T cell receptor (beta chain). Per the study methods: Using reference gene primer amplification, nucleated cell counts were estimated. Some clones are missing from TCRdb's copy, which holds only in-frame ones; the method was immunoSEQ multiplex PCR. That table furnishes V, J and clone size, whereas the DNA furnished D and trimming. Of nearly 350,000 clones listed, 65% to 85% are singletons. V lost 4 bases and J 4 bases, leaving 14 bases between the germline ends. CDR3 size: 14 residues. The germline CDR1 and CDR2 sequences are SGHRS and YFSETQ. These data come from a study of blood T cell repertoires in COVID-19. Study in general: Italy, Spain and the United States were the sources of the convalescent and acute COVID-19 samples. Sample material is recorded as cDNA or gDNA derived from T cells, B-cell-depleted T cells, or PBMCs.

The V call is TRBV5-1, the J call TRBJ1-1; no firm D call. The sequenced sample consisted of peripheral blood. The receptor was derived from a man in his thirties or forties with active or convalescent COVID-19. The CDR3 coding sequence is TGCGCCAGCAGCCCGGGATTCTCGGGCACTGAAGCTTTCTTT. Amino acid sequence: CASSPGFSGTEAFF.